What follows are 30 T cell receptor beta chains derived from one specimen sequenced in a study of CD8 T cells in Susac syndrome. Reverse transcription of roughly 0.45 to 1 ug RNA used random hexamers. MiXCR, run by TCRdb on the immunoSEQ multiplex PCR reads, gives a single entry per CDR3 protein. The sample shows a few hundred thousand distinct CDR3 sequences, 92% of them seen only once. Sequencing used CD8+ T cells from PBMCs. Receptors were obtained from a human donor with multiple sclerosis.

In its sample, this clonotype was seen once. This chain uses TRBV13 with TRBJ2-4; D is perhaps TRBD1 or TRBD2 (6 bases each). The germline V and J ends were trimmed by 11 bases and 7 bases, with 18 bases remaining between them. CDR3 length: 13 amino acids. The germline V gene encodes CDR1 PRHDT and CDR2 FYEKMQ (reference sequence). This CDR3 is CAVGAGHGNIQYF. The CDR3 nucleotides are TGTGCCGTGGGGGCGGGACACGGGAACATTCAGTACTTC.

The genes are TRBV7-9 and TRBJ1-1; D uncertain. The CDR3 consists of 11 residues. The germline V gene has CDR1 SEHNR and CDR2 FQNEAQ (reference sequence). V was clipped by 5 bases and J by 7 bases, with 8 bases between them. In DNA form, the CDR3 reads TGTGCCAGCAGCCCAGCACTTGAAGCTTTCTTT. Protein sequence: CASSPALEAFF.

The genes are TRBV6-5 and TRBJ1-5; tentative D call: TRBD1 (6 bases). From germline, CDR1 is MNHEY and CDR2 SVGAGI. This CDR3 has 13 amino acids. V lost 5 bases to trimming and J lost 7 bases, with 12 bases between them. The CDR3 nucleotides read TGTGCCAGCAGTCCAGGGGCTGGACAGCCCCAGCATTTT. Amino acid sequence: CASSPGAGQPQHF.

The chain recombines TRBV6-1 with TRBJ1-1; the D is unclear. CDR1 MNHNS and CDR2 SASEGT come from the germline V gene. CDR3 length equals 12 residues. Trimming took off 2 bases at V and 11 bases at J, with 12 bases between the two ends. The CDR3 here is CASSESVDLAFF. The CDR3 DNA is TGTGCCAGCAGTGAATCGGTGGATTTGGCTTTCTTT.

The chain uses TRBV15 and TRBJ2-1; tentatively, D is TRBD1 or TRBD2 (5 bases each). CDR3 size: 15 residues. Trimming left V 1 base short and J 2 bases short, with 9 bases between. Germline CDR1 and CDR2: LNHNV and YYDKDF (reference sequence). CDR3 bases: TGTGCCACCAGCAGAGGAGGGGAAGCCTACAATGAGCAGTTCTTC. Amino acid sequence: CATSRGGEAYNEQFF.

This clonotype was seen a single time. The chain joins TRBV6-5 to TRBJ2-1; TRBD2 matches at 7 bases. The CDR3 consists of 17 residues. Germline V CDR1 and CDR2: MNHEY, SVGAGI. The junction had 11 bases not matched to a gene; V was cut back by 0 bases and J by 6 bases. CDR3 coding DNA: TGTGCCAGCAGTTACTCAACGACTAGCTGGGGAGGCAATGAGCAGTTCTTC. Translating it yields CASSYSTTSWGGNEQFF.

The J gene is TRBJ2-7, the V gene TRBV11-2, with TRBD2 matching over 7 bases. Losses at the gene ends were 5 bases for V and 3 bases for J; bases not matched to a gene: 4. CDR1 and CDR2 (germline): SGHAT, FQNNGV. The CDR3 is 13 amino acids. CDR3 sequence (DNA): TGTGCCAGCAGCCCGAGCGGGGACTACGAGCAGTACTTC. Its translation is CASSPSGDYEQYF. Full variable domain (rest looked up from reference TRBV11-2 and TRBJ2-7): EAGVAQSPRYKIIEKRQSVAFWCNPISGHATLYWYQQILGQGPKLLIQFQNNGVVDDSQLPKDRFSAERLKGVDSTLKIQPAKLEDSAVYLCASSPSGDYEQYFGPGTRLTVT.

The genes are TRBV11-3 and TRBJ2-3; TRBD1 or TRBD2 may be the D gene (5 bases each). Trimming removed 4 bases at V and 6 bases at J, with 20 bases between. The CDR3 is 16 residues long. Germline CDR1 SGHNT, CDR2 YENEEA. The CDR3 reads CASSSPLNGASDTQYF. The CDR3 DNA sequence: TGTGCCAGCAGCTCTCCCTTAAACGGGGCCTCTGATACGCAGTATTTT. The full variable domain, in which reference TRBV11-3 and TRBJ2-3 provide the parts outside the CDR3, is EAGVVQSPRYKIIEKKQPVAFWCNPISGHNTLYWYLQNLGQGPELLIRYENEEAVDDSQLPKDRFSAERLKGVDSTLKIQPAELGDSAVYLCASSSPLNGASDTQYFGPGTRLTVL.

This chain joins TRBV12-3 or TRBV12-4 and TRBJ2-1, with 11 bases aligning to TRBD2. This CDR3 is built from 16 residues. V lost 4 bases and J lost 4; bases outside the gene matches: 6. In DNA, the CDR3 is TGTGCCAGCAGTTCCTATAGCGGGAGGGAGTACAATGAGCAGTTCTTC. It yields the protein CASSSYSGREYNEQFF.

V is TRBV13 and J is TRBJ1-2; D is unresolved. Trimming shortened V by 3 bases and J by 8 bases, and 19 bases separated the two germline ends. This CDR3 region has 15 residues. CDR1 is PRHDT, CDR2 FYEKMQ, per germline (reference sequence). The CDR3, as DNA: TGTGCCAGCAGCTTTAGTCTACCCCCACCACCCGGCTACACCTTC. Translating gives CASSFSLPPPPGYTF.

The chain is built from TRBV12-3 or TRBV12-4 and TRBJ2-1; D remains ambiguous. V dropped 5 bases and J dropped 9 bases, with 8 bases sitting between them. This CDR3 has 11 residues. CDR3 protein: CASSLLGEQFF. In nucleotides, the CDR3 is TGTGCCAGCAGTCTCCTGGGTGAGCAGTTCTTC.

This clonotype was observed a handful of times. The J gene is TRBJ2-1, the V gene TRBV14; no reliable D call. This CDR3 has 15 amino acids. Trimming removed 4 bases from V and 0 bases from J, with 10 bases in between. In germline, CDR1 is SGHDN, CDR2 FVKESK. The CDR3 reads CASSLGTSSYNEQFF. CDR3 in DNA: TGTGCCAGCAGCCTTGGAACGAGCTCCTACAATGAGCAGTTCTTC.

The J gene is TRBJ2-7, the V gene TRBV20-1, with no clear D. V lost 4 bases, J lost 7 bases, and 11 bases lay in between. The V gene's germline CDR1 is DFQATT and CDR2 SNEGSKA (reference sequence). CDR3 length: 11 amino acids. This CDR3 is CSAMVLGEQYF. The CDR3 coding sequence is TGCAGTGCTATGGTGCTAGGGGAGCAGTACTTC.

This clonotype has only one observation. The chain has TRBV28 and TRBJ2-1; TRBD1 aligns across 9 bases. CDR1 is MDHEN, CDR2 SYDVKM, per germline. V dropped 5 bases and J dropped 7; count of bases not matched to a gene: 6. The CDR3 runs 14 residues. The chain's CDR3 is CASSPRTGENEQFF. CDR3 in DNA: TGTGCCAGCAGTCCCAGGACAGGGGAGAATGAGCAGTTCTTC.

The chain links TRBV4-1 to TRBJ2-3; no firm D call. Trimming took off 4 bases at V and 0 bases at J, with 8 bases between the two ends. Germline loops: CDR1 MGHRA, CDR2 YSYEKL. This CDR3 has 14 residues. DNA for the CDR3: TGCGCCAGCAGCCGTAGGGTTAGCACAGATACGCAGTATTTT. This encodes CASSRRVSTDTQYF.

The CDR3 region is CSAGQGGHEQYF. Here the CDR3 DNA reads TGCAGTGCTGGACAAGGGGGGCACGAGCAGTACTTC. V usage is TRBV20-1 and J usage is TRBJ2-7; D may correspond to TRBD1 or TRBD2 (6 bases each). The germline V and J ends were trimmed by 5 bases and 5 bases, with 13 bases remaining between them. CDR3 size: 12 residues. The germline V gene encodes CDR1 DFQATT and CDR2 SNEGSKA (reference sequence).

V gene TRBV2 combines with J gene TRBJ2-1; no clear D gene. CDR1 is SNHLY, CDR2 FYNNEI, per germline. The V and J ends lost 3 bases and 1 base respectively, with 10 bases between them. This CDR3 is built from 15 residues. CDR3 amino acids: CASSELGGSYNEQFF. The CDR3, as DNA: TGTGCCAGCAGTGAGTTGGGTGGATCCTACAATGAGCAGTTCTTC.

The gene calls are TRBV7-6 and TRBJ2-7; D assignment may be TRBD1 or TRBD2 (5 bases each). V was cut by 2 bases and J by 5 bases, with 10 bases left in between. The CDR3 sequence is 13 residues long. The germline V gene encodes CDR1 SGHVS and CDR2 FNYEAQ. The chain's CDR3 is CASSLIVGDEQYF. DNA of the CDR3: TGTGCCAGCAGCTTAATCGTGGGGGACGAGCAGTACTTC.

The chain has TRBV19 and TRBJ1-5; tentative D call: TRBD1 (6 bases). The CDR3 consists of 11 residues. Germline CDR1 LNHDA, CDR2 SQIVND (reference sequence). The V end lost 6 bases, the J end lost 6 bases, and 6 bases lay between the germline ends. Here the CDR3 DNA reads TGTGCCAGTAGAGGGGGTCAGCCCCAGCATTTT. Translation: CASRGGQPQHF.

The chain carries TRBV11-2 and TRBJ1-1; D is unresolved. The V gene's germline CDR1 is SGHAT and CDR2 FQNNGV. The CDR3 has 15 amino acids. V was pared by 1 base and J by 2 bases, with 11 bases between. The CDR3 region has the DNA TGTGCCAGCAGCTTAGTTCCAAGCCAAAACACTGAAGCTTTCTTT. This translates into CASSLVPSQNTEAFF.

The chain joins TRBV7-8 to TRBJ2-1, with TRBD2 matching over 13 bases. The V gene end was trimmed by 4 bases and the J gene end by 5 bases; junction bases not matched to a gene: 2. The germline CDR1 and CDR2 sequences are SGHVS and FQNEAQ. The CDR3 runs to 15 residues. CDR3 in DNA: TGTGCCAGCAGCTCACTAGCGGGGGGGAACAATGAGCAGTTCTTC. This translates into CASSSLAGGNNEQFF.

This chain joins TRBV7-9 and TRBJ2-7; D not resolved. The CDR3 is 12 residues long. The V gene's germline CDR1 is SEHNR and CDR2 FQNEAQ (reference sequence). Trimming left V 1 base short and J 5 bases short, with 6 bases between. CDR3 DNA sequence: TGTGCCAGCAGCTTAGTGCTGCACGAGCAGTACTTC. Encoded protein: CASSLVLHEQYF.

The chain is built from TRBV12-3 or TRBV12-4 and TRBJ2-7; the D is unclear. The CDR3 consists of 15 residues. Between the trimmed V and J ends, which lost 2 bases and 4 bases, there was a span of 15 bases. The CDR3 region is CASSLTRPTIYEQYF. For the CDR3, the DNA is TGTGCCAGCAGTTTAACCAGACCTACTATTTACGAGCAGTACTTC.

V and J are TRBV20-1 and TRBJ2-5, with D possibly being TRBD1 (5 bases). The CDR3 covers 15 residues. V dropped 6 bases and J dropped 1 base, with 18 bases sitting between them. Germline V lookup: CDR1 DFQATT, CDR2 SNEGSKA (reference sequence). CDR3 in DNA: TGCAGTGCCGGAACTACTAAGGGGCCCCAAGAGACCCAGTACTTC. Its protein is CSAGTTKGPQETQYF.

The rearrangement uses TRBV23-1 and TRBJ2-3; possible D gene TRBD2, 6 bases. TRBV23-1 is an open reading frame, and its role is uncertain. The V and J ends lost 0 bases and 1 base respectively, with 11 bases between them. The CDR3 is 16 residues long. The CDR3 bases are TGCGCCAGCAGTCAATCGGAGGGAGGAGGCACAGATACGCAGTATTTT. It codes for CASSQSEGGGTDTQYF.

The rearrangement links TRBV9 to TRBJ2-2; D gene unclear. With 8 bases removed from V and 4 bases from J, the gap between germline ends came to 9 bases. The CDR3 is made up of 12 amino acids. Germline V CDR1 and CDR2: SGDLS, YYNGEE. CDR3 nucleotide sequence: TGTGCCAGTCTGGGGTCCACCGGGGAGCTGTTTTTT. Its translation is CASLGSTGELFF.

The CDR3, as DNA: TGCGCCAGCAGCCAAGAACGCCTCGGGGGAGGAGCGGGAGGTTTTGGGACCGGGGAGCTGTTTTTT. Its protein is CASSQERLGGGAGGFGTGELFF. The chain uses TRBV4-3 and TRBJ2-2; TRBD2 aligns across 9 bases. Germline CDR1 is LGHNA and CDR2 is YSLEER. V dropped 0 bases and J dropped 5; count of bases not matched to a gene: 22. The CDR3 length is 22 residues.

This clonotype was seen once. The V and J genes are TRBV7-6 and TRBJ2-1; TRBD1 might be the D (6 bases). Germline V CDR1 and CDR2: SGHVS, FNYEAQ. V dropped 1 base and J dropped 7 bases, with 20 bases sitting between them. This CDR3 is built from 17 residues. In DNA form, the CDR3 reads TGTGCCAGCAGCTTAGGAGTCATTTGGACAGAGAATAATGAGCAGTTCTTC. Protein sequence: CASSLGVIWTENNEQFF.

This chain uses TRBV5-4 with TRBJ1-1; no definite D call. Trimming stripped 7 bases from V and 4 bases from J, with 14 bases between. The CDR3 runs 13 residues. Germline V gene data show CDR1 as SGHNT and CDR2 as YYREEE (reference sequence). CDR3 sequence: CASALGGGTEAFF. CDR3 nucleotides: TGTGCCAGCGCCTTAGGTGGTGGCACTGAAGCTTTCTTT.

This sequence joins TRBV3-1 and TRBJ2-2; 9 nucleotides align to TRBD2. From germline, CDR1 is LGHDT and CDR2 YNNKEL (reference sequence). Trimming cost V 1 base and J 0 bases; bases outside gene matches: 6. The CDR3 covers 18 residues. CDR3: CASSQVASGRTNTGELFF. In DNA, the CDR3 is TGTGCCAGCAGCCAAGTTGCCAGCGGGAGGACGAACACCGGGGAGCTGTTTTTT.